This record concerns one TCR beta chain sequence. Produced via immunoSEQ multiplex PCR; TCRdb's table is partial and in-frame only. The sample lists around 26,000 clones, around four fifths occurring once. The data are from a study of blood T cell repertoires in COVID-19. Germline loops: CDR1 SGHAT, CDR2 FQNNGV. V dropped 5 bases and J dropped 11 bases, with 18 bases sitting between them. CDR3 length equals 14 residues. The V call is TRBV11-2, the J call TRBJ2-2, with D maybe TRBD1 (5 bases). The sequenced material came from peripheral blood. This receptor was obtained from a man aged 65 to 79 with acute or convalescent COVID-19. The CDR3 sequence is CASSRPSREFELFF. The DNA of the CDR3 is TGTGCCAGCAGCCGTCCCTCCAGGGAATTCGAGCTGTTTTTT.